These 32 T cell receptor beta chains originate from one sample sequenced in a study of identical twins. MiXCR, applied by TCRdb to the 5' RACE reads, yields one record per CDR3 protein. The sample yields roughly 240,000 distinct CDR3 sequences, approximately 7.8% seen once. These data were likewise used in another study, on yellow fever vaccine responses in identical twins.

The sequenced material came from CD8+ T cells sorted from blood. Every receptor here comes from a woman between 18 and 30 years old in good health.

This clonotype was counted a few times. The chain combines TRBV14 with TRBJ2-1; tentative D call: TRBD2 (5 bases). CDR3 length: 18 residues. Trimming cost V 4 bases and J 4 bases, with 23 bases left between them. Germline assignment: CDR1 SGHDN and CDR2 FVKESK. The CDR3, as DNA: TGTGCCAGCAGCCCGACCCCCCTTCTGGGGAGTTGGTACAATGAGCAGTTCTTC. It encodes CASSPTPLLGSWYNEQFF.

This clonotype has at least ten counts. The chain has TRBV12-3 or TRBV12-4 and TRBJ2-5; D unclear. The CDR3 is made up of 13 amino acids. The ends were cut back, 6 bases at V and 3 bases at J, with 11 bases in the middle. CDR3 residues: CASRGQVEETQYF. The DNA of the CDR3 is TGTGCCAGCAGGGGCCAGGTCGAAGAGACCCAGTACTTC.

In this sample, this clonotype turned up many times. The V gene is TRBV12-3 or TRBV12-4, the J gene TRBJ1-1, with D perhaps matching TRBD1 (5 bases). Trimming removed 3 bases from V and 4 bases from J, with 9 bases in between. The CDR3 spans 13 residues. CDR3 DNA sequence: TGTGCCAGCAGTTTCGTAAGGGGCACTGAAGCTTTCTTT. This encodes CASSFVRGTEAFF.

Only a few counts were recorded for this clonotype. This chain uses TRBV5-6 with TRBJ2-2, with 8 bases lining up with TRBD2. The germline V gene encodes CDR1 SGHDT and CDR2 YYEEEE. V was clipped by 4 bases and J by 0 bases; unmatched bases: 8. The CDR3 sequence is 17 residues long. CDR3 DNA: TGTGCCAGCAGCGAGATAGCGGGGACCCCGAACACCGGGGAGCTGTTTTTT. This translates into CASSEIAGTPNTGELFF.

This clonotype was found many times. V and J are TRBV12-3 or TRBV12-4 and TRBJ1-1; a weak D match, TRBD1 (6 bases). The CDR3 has 17 residues. Trimming stripped 3 bases from V and 0 bases from J, with 17 bases between. CDR3 coding DNA: TGTGCCAGCAGTTTGAGGGGGTGGGGCCCTCTGAACACTGAAGCTTTCTTT. Its translation is CASSLRGWGPLNTEAFF.

J is TRBJ2-1 and V is TRBV4-1; TRBD2 matches 9 bases. After removal of 6 bases from V and 7 bases from J, the junction contained 7 bases not matched to a gene. Germline V CDR1 and CDR2: MGHRA, YSYEKL. The CDR3 is made up of 14 amino acids. CDR3 DNA: TGCGCCAGCAGACCGGCCCTAGCGGGGAATGAGCAGTTCTTC. Its translation: CASRPALAGNEQFF.

The table lists this clonotype with a few counts. CDR3 sequence reads: CSASRAGGLRETQYF. CDR3 bases: TGCAGTGCTAGCAGAGCGGGGGGGCTAAGGGAGACCCAGTACTTC. The rearrangement links TRBV20-1 to TRBJ2-5; 10 bases agree with TRBD2. There are 15 residues in the CDR3. Germline V gene data show CDR1 as DFQATT and CDR2 as SNEGSKA (reference sequence). The V gene end was trimmed by 3 bases and the J gene end by 5 bases; junction bases not matched to a gene: 9.

The chain combines TRBV20-1 with TRBJ2-7; D uncertain. CDR1 is DFQATT, CDR2 SNEGSKA, per germline (reference sequence). The germline V and J ends were trimmed by 6 bases and 7 bases, with 13 bases remaining between them. The CDR3 covers 11 residues. The CDR3 spells CSAREVKEQYF. The CDR3 nucleotides read TGCAGTGCCCGAGAAGTGAAAGAGCAGTACTTC.

This clonotype appeared a few times. V usage is TRBV7-2 and J usage is TRBJ2-1; 8 nucleotides agree with TRBD1. This CDR3 is 17 amino acids long. Germline V gene sequence: CDR1 SGHTA, CDR2 FQGNSA. V shed 0 bases and J 2 bases; nucleotides not matched to a gene: 6. The CDR3 region has the DNA TGTGCCAGCAGCTTAGCGAGGGACAGGTTTGCCTACAATGAGCAGTTCTTC. Translated: CASSLARDRFAYNEQFF.

This clonotype has at least ten counts. The gene calls are TRBV28 and TRBJ1-2; a possible D gene is TRBD1 (5 bases). Germline V gene sequence: CDR1 MDHEN, CDR2 SYDVKM. Trimming removed 4 bases at V and 5 bases at J, with 11 bases between. The CDR3 is made up of 13 amino acids. Here the CDR3 reads CASSWPGPYGYTF. CDR3 in DNA: TGTGCCAGCAGTTGGCCGGGACCGTATGGCTACACCTTC.

This clonotype was seen a few times. The V and J genes are TRBV20-1 and TRBJ2-7; 8 bases are a match to TRBD2. Trimming cost V 0 bases and J 0 bases; bases outside gene matches: 4. CDR1 DFQATT and CDR2 SNEGSKA come from the germline V gene (reference sequence). The CDR3 extends over 15 amino acids. CDR3 DNA: TGCAGTGCTAGAGATTATGGGACTAGCTCCTACGAGCAGTACGTC. Its translation: CSARDYGTSSYEQYV.

At least ten counts were recorded for this clonotype. The chain joins TRBV20-1 to TRBJ1-5, with 8 bases that match TRBD1. Germline V gene sequence: CDR1 DFQATT, CDR2 SNEGSKA (reference sequence). The J segment lost 2 bases and the V segment lost 3 bases, leaving 6 bases of the junction unmatched. There are 15 residues in the CDR3. The CDR3 region has the DNA TGCAGTGCTAGTAAAGAGACAGGGGGCAATCAGCCCCAGCATTTT. It specifies CSASKETGGNQPQHF.

In its sample, this clonotype was seen a few times. This sequence joins TRBV6-1 and TRBJ2-2; D may correspond to TRBD1 or TRBD2 (5 bases each). V was cut by 8 bases and J by 6 bases, with 7 bases left in between. CDR3 size: 11 residues. Germline V CDR1 and CDR2: MNHNS, SASEGT. This CDR3 reads CASVGAGELFF. In DNA, the CDR3 is TGTGCCAGCGTGGGGGCCGGGGAGCTGTTTTTT.

This chain joins TRBV20-1 and TRBJ2-5; 9 bases fit TRBD1. Germline CDR1 reads DFQATT; CDR2 reads SNEGSKA (reference sequence). With V trimmed by 2 bases and J by 0 bases, 4 bases remained unmatched. There are 15 residues in the CDR3. CDR3 in amino acids: CSARLDRGNQETQYF. CDR3 nucleotide sequence: TGCAGTGCTAGATTGGACAGGGGCAACCAAGAGACCCAGTACTTC.

This clonotype has more than one count but fewer than ten. The V gene is TRBV12-3 or TRBV12-4, the J gene TRBJ2-3, with 11 bases identical to TRBD2. Germline trimming cut 6 bases from V and 6 bases from J; bases unmatched to any gene: 5. The CDR3 length is 14 residues. Here the CDR3 reads CASSSGLAADTQYF. The CDR3 bases are TGTGCCAGCAGCTCGGGACTAGCGGCGGATACGCAGTATTTT.

The chain links TRBV2 to TRBJ2-3, with D possibly matching TRBD2 (5 bases). The CDR3 runs to 15 residues. The V and J ends lost 5 bases and 1 base respectively, with 13 bases between them. Germline V lookup: CDR1 SNHLY, CDR2 FYNNEI. DNA for the CDR3: TGTGCCAGCAGTAACCAGATGAGGGGCACAGATACGCAGTATTTT. Translation gives CASSNQMRGTDTQYF.

The J gene is TRBJ2-5, the V gene TRBV5-6; D is unresolved. This CDR3 has 13 amino acids. The germline V gene encodes CDR1 SGHDT and CDR2 YYEEEE. V dropped 4 bases and J dropped 1 base, with 8 bases sitting between them. The CDR3 spells CASSHEPQETQYF. Here the CDR3 DNA reads TGTGCCAGCAGCCATGAACCCCAAGAGACCCAGTACTTC.

The chain carries TRBV7-9 and TRBJ2-7; D is perhaps TRBD1 or TRBD2 (5 bases each). Trimming left V 4 bases short and J 3 bases short, with 10 bases between. Germline loops: CDR1 SEHNR, CDR2 FQNEAQ (reference sequence). This CDR3 has 13 residues. The CDR3, as DNA: TGTGCCAGCAGCTCCGGGACCCTCTACGAGCAGTACTTC. It encodes CASSSGTLYEQYF.

This clonotype was picked up many times. The chain couples TRBV5-1 to TRBJ2-3, with no clear D. This CDR3 is built from 14 residues. Germline CDR1 SGHRS, CDR2 YFSETQ. Trimming removed 0 bases at V and 6 bases at J, with 11 bases between. CDR3 sequence (DNA): TGCGCCAGCAGCTTGGCCGGGTTTCGGGATACGCAGTATTTT. This sequence encodes CASSLAGFRDTQYF.

The chain carries TRBV15 and TRBJ1-5; a weak D match, TRBD1 (5 bases). Trimming shortened V by 5 bases and J by 5 bases, and 19 bases separated the two germline ends. This CDR3 comprises 16 residues. Germline values: CDR1 LNHNV, CDR2 YYDKDF (reference sequence). The CDR3 DNA is TGTGCCACCAGCCCCGCCCATGACAGTGGCCATCAGCCCCAGCATTTT. This gives the protein CATSPAHDSGHQPQHF.

This clonotype was seen at least ten times. The V and J genes are TRBV7-8 and TRBJ2-3, with TRBD2 matching 9 bases. Germline CDR1 and CDR2: SGHVS and FQNEAQ. V shed 5 bases, J shed 2 bases, and the junction held 8 bases outside the gene matches. This CDR3 comprises 16 residues. DNA of the CDR3: TGTGCCAGCAGCAGCCCCCGGACTAGCGCCACAGATACGCAGTATTTT. Translation gives CASSSPRTSATDTQYF.

This chain connects TRBV12-3 or TRBV12-4 to TRBJ1-1; perhaps TRBD1 as D (6 bases). This CDR3 comprises 12 residues. Trimming stripped 7 bases from V and 6 bases from J, with 12 bases between. For the CDR3, the DNA is TGTGCCAGCACCTTGGGGGGGCCTGAAGCTTTCTTT. Amino acids: CASTLGGPEAFF.

This clonotype was picked up one time. This chain joins TRBV2 and TRBJ1-5; 7 bases match TRBD1. In germline, CDR1 is SNHLY, CDR2 FYNNEI. V shed 8 bases, J shed 3 bases, and the junction held 7 bases outside the gene matches. There are 14 residues in the CDR3. CDR3 in amino acids: CASGAGQYNQPQHF. The DNA of the CDR3 is TGTGCCAGCGGTGCGGGACAGTACAATCAGCCCCAGCATTTT.

This clonotype turned up a few times. The chain links TRBV6-6 to TRBJ1-5; weak D call: TRBD1 (5 bases). The CDR3 has 17 residues. Per the germline V gene, CDR1 is MNHNY and CDR2 is SVGAGI (reference sequence). Trimming left V 0 bases short and J 0 bases short, with 12 bases between. CDR3 protein: CASSYSVGVSSNQPQHF. In DNA form, the CDR3 reads TGTGCCAGCAGTTACTCGGTGGGGGTATCTAGCAATCAGCCCCAGCATTTT.

The chain combines TRBV28 with TRBJ2-7; D is perhaps TRBD2 (5 bases). Per the germline V gene, CDR1 is MDHEN and CDR2 is SYDVKM. The CDR3 has 16 amino acids. Trimming removed 1 base from V and 0 bases from J, with 13 bases in between. The CDR3 DNA reads TGTGCCAGCAGTTTATCTAGCTTCGCCAACTCCTACGAGCAGTACTTC. This gives the protein CASSLSSFANSYEQYF.

This clonotype was counted between two and nine times. The V call is TRBV19, the J call TRBJ2-7; TRBD1 aligns across 10 bases. The CDR3 runs to 15 residues. J was trimmed by 3 bases and V by 3 bases; bases with no gene match: 5. The germline V gene encodes CDR1 LNHDA and CDR2 SQIVND (reference sequence). CDR3 in amino acids: CASSISGDRGYEQYF. For the CDR3, the DNA is TGTGCCAGTAGTATCTCAGGGGACAGGGGCTACGAGCAGTACTTC.

The rearrangement joins TRBV27 to TRBJ2-5; 7 positions match TRBD1. Germline assignment: CDR1 MNHEY and CDR2 SMNVEV (reference sequence). This CDR3 is built from 14 residues. With V trimmed by 6 bases and J by 3 bases, 7 bases remained unmatched. In nucleotides, the CDR3 is TGTGCCAGCAGCTTGAAGGGGGCTGAAGAGACCCAGTACTTC. It yields the protein CASSLKGAEETQYF.

This clonotype was found a few times. This chain uses TRBV7-9 with TRBJ1-2; tentative D call: TRBD1 (5 bases). V was clipped by 4 bases and J by 0 bases, with 18 bases between them. Per germline, CDR1 SEHNR and CDR2 FQNEAQ (reference sequence). The CDR3 is 17 amino acids. The chain's CDR3 is CASSSPGDFGTNYGYTF. CDR3 in DNA: TGTGCCAGCAGCTCTCCCGGGGACTTCGGGACTAACTATGGCTACACCTTC.

This clonotype showed up many times. The V gene is TRBV29-1, the J gene TRBJ1-1, with D possibly being TRBD1 (6 bases). The V end lost 3 bases, the J end lost 5 bases, and 13 bases lay between the germline ends. Germline V gene lookup returns CDR1 SQVTM and CDR2 ANQGSEA. This CDR3 comprises 13 residues. The CDR3 region is CSVDWGLDTEAFF. The CDR3 coding sequence is TGCAGCGTTGATTGGGGGCTGGATACTGAAGCTTTCTTT.

The rearrangement links TRBV7-6 to TRBJ2-7, with TRBD1 matching 7 bases. The CDR3 sequence is 16 residues long. The junction had 14 bases not matched to a gene; V was cut back by 6 bases and J by 3 bases. CDR1 SGHVS and CDR2 FNYEAQ come from the germline V gene. The CDR3 loop reads CASSYSRSGGNYEQYF. CDR3 DNA: TGTGCCAGCAGTTACTCTCGATCAGGGGGTAACTACGAGCAGTACTTC.

This clonotype came up a few times. This chain uses TRBV10-2 with TRBJ1-2; possibly TRBD1 for D (6 bases). The germline V gene encodes CDR1 WSHSY and CDR2 SAAADI. The CDR3 has 15 residues. Trimming removed 4 bases at V and 4 bases at J, with 16 bases between. In DNA form, the CDR3 reads TGCGCCAGCAGTGCGGGTTTCACAGGGATCTATGGCTACACCTTC. It translates to CASSAGFTGIYGYTF.

This clonotype was observed a few times. The chain employs TRBV20-1 and TRBJ2-7; TRBD1 agrees at 7 bases. Germline V gene sequence: CDR1 DFQATT, CDR2 SNEGSKA (reference sequence). The V segment lost 5 bases and the J segment 3 bases; nucleotides outside the gene matches: 7. The CDR3 has 13 residues. The CDR3 loop is CSALGQVDYEQYV. The CDR3 nucleotides read TGCAGTGCTCTAGGACAGGTAGACTACGAGCAGTACGTC.